This paragraph covers one T cell receptor (beta chain) sequence. Its antigen is not known. The V and J ends lost 6 bases and 7 bases, in that order; junction bases with no gene match: 10. The CDR3 is made up of 15 amino acids. Next came a second PCR, run for about 6 to 11 cycles, which used a sample-barcoded 5' primer along with a J-beta primer mix. TCRdb re-derived calls from the 5' RACE reads in MiXCR, one entry per CDR3 protein. In the table there are over 1,300,000 distinct CDR3 sequences, roughly 59% of which are singletons. The data are from a study of blood T cells in healthy people across ages. Whole-study context: Per two T cells, template switching captured roughly one barcoded beta molecule.

Findings of the study overall: PBMCs went unsorted, and a conclusive naive versus antigen-experienced comparison was therefore prevented.

The chain is built from TRBV12-3 or TRBV12-4 and TRBJ2-1; TRBD2 aligns across 9 bases. Material for sequencing was blood. This clonotype originated in a man between 18 and 29 years old in good health. CDR3 bases: TGTGCCAGCAGCGCCGGTAGCGGGAGTGGGAATGAGCAGTTCTTC. Residues: CASSAGSGSGNEQFF.